This TCR beta chain is drawn from a study of T cell responses to AZD1222 COVID-19 vaccine. The protocol was immunoSEQ multiplex PCR, while the TCRdb copy is restricted to in-frame clones and leaves out a portion. Counted here are about 120,000 clones, 70% to 90% occurring once; the ten biggest clones make up roughly 3.7%. Germline assignment: CDR1 MGHRA and CDR2 YSYEKL. The V gene lost 1 base and the J gene lost 4 bases, with 12 bases spanning the gap. The length of the CDR3 is 15 residues. This clonotype was obtained from an adult in good health. The genes are TRBV4-1 and TRBJ2-3; no reliable D call. The specimen was peripheral blood, collected on day 0 of MenACWY control vaccination. CDR3 sequence (DNA): TGCGCCAGCAGCCAAGTTAGCTTGCGCCCAGATACGCAGTATTTT. Its protein product is CASSQVSLRPDTQYF.